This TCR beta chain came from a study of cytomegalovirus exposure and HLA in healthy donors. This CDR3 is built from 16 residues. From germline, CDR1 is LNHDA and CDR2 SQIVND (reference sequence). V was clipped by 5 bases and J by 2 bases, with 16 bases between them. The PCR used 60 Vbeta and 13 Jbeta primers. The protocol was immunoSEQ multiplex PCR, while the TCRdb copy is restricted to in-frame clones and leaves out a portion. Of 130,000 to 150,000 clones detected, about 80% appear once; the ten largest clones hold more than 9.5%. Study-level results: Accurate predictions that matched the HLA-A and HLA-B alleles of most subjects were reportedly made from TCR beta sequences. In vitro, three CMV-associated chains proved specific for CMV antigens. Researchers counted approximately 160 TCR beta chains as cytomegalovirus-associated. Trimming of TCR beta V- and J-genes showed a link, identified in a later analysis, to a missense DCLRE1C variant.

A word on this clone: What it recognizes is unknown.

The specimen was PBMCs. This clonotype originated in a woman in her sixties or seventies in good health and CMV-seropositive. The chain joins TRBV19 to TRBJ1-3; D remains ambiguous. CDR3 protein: CASSPDGPAPGNTIYF. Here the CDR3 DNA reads TGTGCCAGTAGTCCAGATGGGCCCGCTCCTGGAAACACCATATATTTT.